A single T cell receptor (beta chain) is shown here with its context. This record belongs to a study of shared clonotypes between healthy human individuals. As for the study in general: A donor's plate count was three for CD4 naive and three for CD4 memory; CD8 naive had two and CD8 memory one.

The deep-level immunoSEQ assay was used. Data came from immunoSEQ multiplex PCR; TCRdb stores just in-frame clones and leaves some out. The data hold 2.3 million or so clones, with approximately 93% observed a single time. The material sequenced was naive CD4+ T cells from PBMCs. The subset here: CD45RA+ positively selected. This clonotype originated in a man younger than 35 in good health. Some clones in this sample may be carry-over from other donors' samples.

CDR3 loop: CASSPGTAANYQETQYF. The DNA for the CDR3 is TGCGCCAGCAGCCCTGGGACAGCTGCCAATTACCAAGAGACCCAGTACTTC. The chain recombines TRBV5-1 with TRBJ2-5; TRBD1 agrees at 7 bases. J was trimmed by 0 bases and V by 4 bases; bases with no gene match: 12. This CDR3 contains 17 residues. CDR1 is SGHRS, CDR2 YFSETQ, per germline.